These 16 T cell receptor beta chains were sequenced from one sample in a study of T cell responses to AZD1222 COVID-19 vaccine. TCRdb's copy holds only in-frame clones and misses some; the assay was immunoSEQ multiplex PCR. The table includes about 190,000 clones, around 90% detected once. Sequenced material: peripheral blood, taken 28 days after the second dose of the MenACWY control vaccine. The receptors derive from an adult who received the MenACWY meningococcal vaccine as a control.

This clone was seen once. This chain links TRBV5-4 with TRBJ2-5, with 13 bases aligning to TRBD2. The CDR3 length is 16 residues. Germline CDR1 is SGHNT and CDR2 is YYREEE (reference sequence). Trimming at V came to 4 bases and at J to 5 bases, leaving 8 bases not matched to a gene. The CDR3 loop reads CASSPRTSGRSETQYF. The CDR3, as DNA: TGTGCCAGCAGCCCCCGGACTAGCGGGAGAAGCGAGACCCAGTACTTC.

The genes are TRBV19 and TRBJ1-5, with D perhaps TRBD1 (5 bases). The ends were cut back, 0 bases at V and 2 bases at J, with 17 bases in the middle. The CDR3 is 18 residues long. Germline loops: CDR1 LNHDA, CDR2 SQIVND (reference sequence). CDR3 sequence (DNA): TGTGCCAGTAGTATAGATCACGGGGGTCGTGGGGGCAATCAGCCCCAGCATTTT. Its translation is CASSIDHGGRGGNQPQHF.

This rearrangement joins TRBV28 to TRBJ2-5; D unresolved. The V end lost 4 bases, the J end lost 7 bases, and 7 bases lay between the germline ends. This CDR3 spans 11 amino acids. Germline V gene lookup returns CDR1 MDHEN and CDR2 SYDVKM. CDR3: CASSSIRTQYF. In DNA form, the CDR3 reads TGTGCCAGCAGTTCTATTCGGACCCAGTACTTC.

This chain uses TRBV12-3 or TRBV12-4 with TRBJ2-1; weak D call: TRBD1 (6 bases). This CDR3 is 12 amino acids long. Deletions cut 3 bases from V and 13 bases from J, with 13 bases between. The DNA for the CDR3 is TGTGCCAGCAGTTTTGGAGGCAGGGGACAGTTCTTC. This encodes CASSFGGRGQFF.

CDR3: CASFPGTGGGKDTGELFF. The CDR3 nucleotides read TGTGCCAGCTTTCCAGGGACAGGGGGCGGTAAAGACACCGGGGAGCTGTTTTTT. The chain carries TRBV2 and TRBJ2-2, with TRBD1 identical over 12 bases. This CDR3 has 18 amino acids. Germline assignment: CDR1 SNHLY and CDR2 FYNNEI. After removal of 8 bases from V and 3 bases from J, the junction contained 13 bases not matched to a gene. The whole variable domain, remainder taken from reference TRBV2 and TRBJ2-2, is EPEVTQTPSHQVTQMGQEVILRCVPISNHLYFYWYRQILGQKVEFLVSFYNNEISEKSEIFDDQFSVERPDGSNFTLKIRSTKLEDSAMYFCASFPGTGGGKDTGELFFGEGSRLTVL.

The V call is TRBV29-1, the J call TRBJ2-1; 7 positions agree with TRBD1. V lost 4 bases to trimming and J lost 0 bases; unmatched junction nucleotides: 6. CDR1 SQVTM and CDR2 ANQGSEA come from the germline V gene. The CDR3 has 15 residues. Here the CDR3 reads CSVVGGQSSYNEQFF. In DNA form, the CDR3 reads TGCAGCGTTGTAGGGGGACAGTCCTCCTACAATGAGCAGTTCTTC.

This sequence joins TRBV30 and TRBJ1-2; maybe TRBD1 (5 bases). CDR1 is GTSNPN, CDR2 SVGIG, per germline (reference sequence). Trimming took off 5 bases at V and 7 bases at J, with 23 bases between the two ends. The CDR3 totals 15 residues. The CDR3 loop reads CAWPGAVHSEGGYTF. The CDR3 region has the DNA TGTGCCTGGCCTGGGGCTGTTCATTCGGAGGGTGGCTACACCTTC.

The CDR3 reads CASSDSILPYNEQFF. CDR3 sequence (DNA): TGTGCCAGCAGTGACTCGATCTTACCCTACAATGAGCAGTTCTTC. This rearrangement joins TRBV6-4 to TRBJ2-1; D is undetermined. There are 15 residues in the CDR3. Germline V gene data show CDR1 as MRHNA and CDR2 as SNTAGT. V lost 0 bases and J 2 bases, leaving 8 bases between the germline ends.

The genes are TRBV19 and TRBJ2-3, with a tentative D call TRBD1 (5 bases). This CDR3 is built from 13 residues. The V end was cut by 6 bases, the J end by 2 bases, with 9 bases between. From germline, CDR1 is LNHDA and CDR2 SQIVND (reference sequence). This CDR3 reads CASSAGNTDTQYF. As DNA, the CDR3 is TGTGCCAGTAGCGCAGGGAACACAGATACGCAGTATTTT.

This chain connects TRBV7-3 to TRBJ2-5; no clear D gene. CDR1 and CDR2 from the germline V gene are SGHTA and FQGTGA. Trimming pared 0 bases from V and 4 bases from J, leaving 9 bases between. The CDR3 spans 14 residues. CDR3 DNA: TGTGCCAGCAGCTTAACGCCGGGTGCAGAGACCCAGTACTTC. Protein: CASSLTPGAETQYF.

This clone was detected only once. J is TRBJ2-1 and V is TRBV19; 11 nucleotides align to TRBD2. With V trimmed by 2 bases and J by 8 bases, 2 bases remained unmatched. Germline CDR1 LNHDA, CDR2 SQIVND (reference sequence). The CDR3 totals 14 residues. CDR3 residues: CASSITSGSYEQFF. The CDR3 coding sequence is TGTGCCAGTAGTATAACTAGCGGGAGCTATGAGCAGTTCTTC.

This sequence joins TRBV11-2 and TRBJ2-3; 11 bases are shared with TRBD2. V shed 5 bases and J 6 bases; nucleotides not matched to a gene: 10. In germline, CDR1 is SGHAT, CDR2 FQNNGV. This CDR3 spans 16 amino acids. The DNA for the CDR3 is TGTGCCAGCAGCCGACTAGCGGGATCGGTAACGGATACGCAGTATTTT. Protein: CASSRLAGSVTDTQYF. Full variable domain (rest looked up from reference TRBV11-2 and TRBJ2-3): EAGVAQSPRYKIIEKRQSVAFWCNPISGHATLYWYQQILGQGPKLLIQFQNNGVVDDSQLPKDRFSAERLKGVDSTLKIQPAKLEDSAVYLCASSRLAGSVTDTQYFGPGTRLTVL.

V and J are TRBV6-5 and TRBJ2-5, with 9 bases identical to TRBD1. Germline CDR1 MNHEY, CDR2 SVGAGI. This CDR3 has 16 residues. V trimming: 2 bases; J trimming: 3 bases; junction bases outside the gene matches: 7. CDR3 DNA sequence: TGTGCCAGCAGTTACCGTGGACAGGGGATCAAAGAGACCCAGTACTTC. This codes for CASSYRGQGIKETQYF.

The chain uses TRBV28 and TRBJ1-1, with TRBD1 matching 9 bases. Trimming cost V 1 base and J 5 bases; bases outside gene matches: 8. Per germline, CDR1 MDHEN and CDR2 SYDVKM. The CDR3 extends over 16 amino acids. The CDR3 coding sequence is TGTGCCAGCAGTTTATCTTCACAGGGGGCGCCTACTGAAGCTTTCTTT. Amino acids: CASSLSSQGAPTEAFF.

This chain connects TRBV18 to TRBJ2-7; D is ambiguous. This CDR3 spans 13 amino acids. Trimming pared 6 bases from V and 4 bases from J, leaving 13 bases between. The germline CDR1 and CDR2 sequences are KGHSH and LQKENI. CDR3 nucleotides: TGTGCCAGCTCGCAAGGGCCGTTGTACGAGCAGTACTTC. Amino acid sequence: CASSQGPLYEQYF.

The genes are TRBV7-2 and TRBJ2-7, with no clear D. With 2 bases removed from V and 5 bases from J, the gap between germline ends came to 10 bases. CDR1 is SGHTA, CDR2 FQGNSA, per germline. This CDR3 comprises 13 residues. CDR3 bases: TGTGCCAGCAGCTTAAATCGAAAGAACGAGCAGTACTTC. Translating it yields CASSLNRKNEQYF.